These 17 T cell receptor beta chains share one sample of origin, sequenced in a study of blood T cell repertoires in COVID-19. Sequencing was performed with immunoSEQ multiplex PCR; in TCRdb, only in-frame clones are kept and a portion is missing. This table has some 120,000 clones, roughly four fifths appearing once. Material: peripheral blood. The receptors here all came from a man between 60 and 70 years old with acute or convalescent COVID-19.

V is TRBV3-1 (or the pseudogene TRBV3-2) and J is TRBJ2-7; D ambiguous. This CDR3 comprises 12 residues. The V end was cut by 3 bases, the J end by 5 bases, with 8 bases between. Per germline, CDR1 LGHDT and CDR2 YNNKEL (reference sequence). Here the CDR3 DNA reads TGTGCCAGCAGCCATGCTAGGAACGAGCAGTACTTC. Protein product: CASSHARNEQYF.

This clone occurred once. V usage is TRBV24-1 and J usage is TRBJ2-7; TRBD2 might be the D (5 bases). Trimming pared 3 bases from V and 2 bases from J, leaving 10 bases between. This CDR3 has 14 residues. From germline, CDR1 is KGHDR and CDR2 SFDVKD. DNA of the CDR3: TGTGCCACCAGTGATCCCGGGGATCCCTACGAGCAGTACTTC. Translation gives CATSDPGDPYEQYF.

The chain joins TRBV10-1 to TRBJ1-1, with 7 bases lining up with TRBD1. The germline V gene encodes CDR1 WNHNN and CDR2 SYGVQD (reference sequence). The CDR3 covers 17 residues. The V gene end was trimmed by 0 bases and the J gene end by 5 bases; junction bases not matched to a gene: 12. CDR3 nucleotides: TGCGCCAGCAGTGAGTCGGTGACAGGGACTAGGAGGACTGAAGCTTTCTTT. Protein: CASSESVTGTRRTEAFF.

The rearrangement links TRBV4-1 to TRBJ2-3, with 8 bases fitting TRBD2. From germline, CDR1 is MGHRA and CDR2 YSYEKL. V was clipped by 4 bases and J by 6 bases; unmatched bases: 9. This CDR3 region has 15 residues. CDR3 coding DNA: TGCGCCAGCAGCCGGAGCGGGAGCAGTCGGGATACGCAGTATTTT. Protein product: CASSRSGSSRDTQYF.

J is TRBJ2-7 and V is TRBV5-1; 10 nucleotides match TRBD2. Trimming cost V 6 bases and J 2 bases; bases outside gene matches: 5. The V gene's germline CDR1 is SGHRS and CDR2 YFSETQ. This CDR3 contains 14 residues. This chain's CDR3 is CASNQRGGPYEQYF. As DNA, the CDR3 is TGCGCCAGCAACCAGCGGGGGGGCCCCTACGAGCAGTACTTC.

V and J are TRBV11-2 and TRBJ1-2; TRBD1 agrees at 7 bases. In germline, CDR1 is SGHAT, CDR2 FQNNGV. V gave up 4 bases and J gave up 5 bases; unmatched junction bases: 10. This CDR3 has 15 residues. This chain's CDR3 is CASSSRPGQPYGYTF. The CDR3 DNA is TGTGCCAGCAGCTCCCGACCGGGACAGCCTTATGGCTACACCTTC. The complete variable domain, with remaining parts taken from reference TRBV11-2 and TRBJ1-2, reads EAGVAQSPRYKIIEKRQSVAFWCNPISGHATLYWYQQILGQGPKLLIQFQNNGVVDDSQLPKDRFSAERLKGVDSTLKIQPAKLEDSAVYLCASSSRPGQPYGYTFGSGTRLTVV.

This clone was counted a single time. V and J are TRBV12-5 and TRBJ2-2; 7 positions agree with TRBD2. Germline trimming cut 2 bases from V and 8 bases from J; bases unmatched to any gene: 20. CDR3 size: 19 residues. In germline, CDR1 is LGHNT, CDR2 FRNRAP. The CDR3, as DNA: TGTGCTAGTGGTTTGATCGTCTCTTCTAGCGGACAAGGACCGGGGGAGCTGTTTTTT. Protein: CASGLIVSSSGQGPGELFF.

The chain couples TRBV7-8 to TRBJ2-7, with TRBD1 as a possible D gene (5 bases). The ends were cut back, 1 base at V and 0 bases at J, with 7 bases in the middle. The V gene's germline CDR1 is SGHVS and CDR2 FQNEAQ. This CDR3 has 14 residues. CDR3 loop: CASSLGRVSYEQYF. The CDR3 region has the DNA TGTGCCAGCAGCTTAGGCAGGGTCTCCTACGAGCAGTACTTC. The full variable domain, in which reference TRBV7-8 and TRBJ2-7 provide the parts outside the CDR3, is GAGVSQSPRYKVAKRGQDVALRCDPISGHVSLFWYQQALGQGPEFLTYFQNEAQLDKSGLPSDRFFAERPEGSVSTLKIQRTQQEDSAVYLCASSLGRVSYEQYFGPGTRLTVT.

The DNA of the CDR3 is TGTGCCAGCAGCGCTGGACAGCGCTACGAGCAGTACTTC. It encodes CASSAGQRYEQYF. V usage is TRBV5-4 and J usage is TRBJ2-7; D might be TRBD1 (6 bases). This CDR3 is 13 amino acids long. From germline, CDR1 is SGHNT and CDR2 YYREEE (reference sequence). V was shortened by 4 bases and J by 3 bases, with 11 bases between the two germline ends. The whole variable domain, remainder taken from reference TRBV5-4 and TRBJ2-7, is ETGVTQSPTHLIKTRGQQVTLRCSSQSGHNTVSWYQQALGQGPQFIFQYYREEENGRGNFPPRFSGLQFPNYSSELNVNALELDDSALYLCASSAGQRYEQYFGPGTRLTVT.

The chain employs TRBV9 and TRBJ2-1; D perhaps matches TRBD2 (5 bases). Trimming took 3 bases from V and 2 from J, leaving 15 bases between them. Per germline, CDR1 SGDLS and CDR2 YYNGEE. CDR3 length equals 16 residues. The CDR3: CASSGTRGSPYNEQFF. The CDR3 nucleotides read TGTGCCAGCAGCGGGACCCGGGGAAGCCCCTACAATGAGCAGTTCTTC. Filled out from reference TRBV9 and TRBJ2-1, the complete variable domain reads DSGVTQTPKHLITATGQRVTLRCSPRSGDLSVYWYQQSLDQGLQFLIQYYNGEERAKGNILERFSAQQFPDLHSELNLSSLELGDSALYFCASSGTRGSPYNEQFFGPGTRLTVL.

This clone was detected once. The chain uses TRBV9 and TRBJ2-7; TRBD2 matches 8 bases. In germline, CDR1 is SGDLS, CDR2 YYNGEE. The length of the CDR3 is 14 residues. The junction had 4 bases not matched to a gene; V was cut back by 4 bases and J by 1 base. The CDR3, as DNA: TGTGCCAGCAGCCCCGGACTAGCATCCTACGAGCAGTACTTC. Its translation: CASSPGLASYEQYF.

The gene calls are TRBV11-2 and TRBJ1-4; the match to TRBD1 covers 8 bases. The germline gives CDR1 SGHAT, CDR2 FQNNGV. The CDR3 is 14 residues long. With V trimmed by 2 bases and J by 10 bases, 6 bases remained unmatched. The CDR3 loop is CASSLQGAGGKLFF. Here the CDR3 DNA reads TGTGCCAGCAGCTTACAGGGGGCCGGGGGAAAACTGTTTTTT.

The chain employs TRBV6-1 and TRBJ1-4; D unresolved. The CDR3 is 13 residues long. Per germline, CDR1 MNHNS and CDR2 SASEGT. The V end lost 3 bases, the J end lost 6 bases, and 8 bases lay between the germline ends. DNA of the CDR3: TGTGCCAGCAGTGAGAGCTTCGATGAAAAACTGTTTTTT. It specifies CASSESFDEKLFF.

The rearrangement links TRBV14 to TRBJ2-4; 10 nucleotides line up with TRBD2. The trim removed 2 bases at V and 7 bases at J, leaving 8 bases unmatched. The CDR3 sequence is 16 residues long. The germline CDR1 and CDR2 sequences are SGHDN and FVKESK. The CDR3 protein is CASSQNQREGRNIQYF. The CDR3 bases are TGTGCCAGCAGCCAAAACCAGCGGGAGGGCCGGAACATTCAGTACTTC. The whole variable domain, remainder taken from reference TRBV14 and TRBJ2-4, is EAGVTQFPSHSVIEKGQTVTLRCDPISGHDNLYWYRRVMGKEIKFLLHFVKESKQDESGMPNNRFLAERTGGTYSTLKVQPAELEDSGVYFCASSQNQREGRNIQYFGAGTRLSVL.

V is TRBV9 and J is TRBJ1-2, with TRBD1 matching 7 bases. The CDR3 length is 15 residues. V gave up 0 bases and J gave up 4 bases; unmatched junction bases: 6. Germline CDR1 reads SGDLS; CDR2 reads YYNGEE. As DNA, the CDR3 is TGTGCCAGCAGCGTAGCTCTAGGGACAGCCTATGGCTACACCTTC. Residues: CASSVALGTAYGYTF.

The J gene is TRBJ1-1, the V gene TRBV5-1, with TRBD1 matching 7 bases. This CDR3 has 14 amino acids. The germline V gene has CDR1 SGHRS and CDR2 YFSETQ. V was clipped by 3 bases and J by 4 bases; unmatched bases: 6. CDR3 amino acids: CASSSIPGGTEAFF. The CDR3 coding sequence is TGCGCCAGCAGCTCTATTCCAGGGGGCACTGAAGCTTTCTTT. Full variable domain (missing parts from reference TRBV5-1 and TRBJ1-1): KAGVTQTPRYLIKTRGQQVTLSCSPISGHRSVSWYQQTPGQGLQFLFEYFSETQRNKGNFPGRFSGRQFSNSRSEMNVSTLELGDSALYLCASSSIPGGTEAFFGQGTRLTVV.

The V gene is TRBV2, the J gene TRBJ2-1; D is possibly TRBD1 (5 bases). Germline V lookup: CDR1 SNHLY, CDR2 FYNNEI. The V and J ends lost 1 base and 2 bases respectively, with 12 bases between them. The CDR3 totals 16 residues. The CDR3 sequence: CASSEGQWTTYNEQFF. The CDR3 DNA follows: TGTGCCAGCAGTGAAGGACAGTGGACAACCTACAATGAGCAGTTCTTC. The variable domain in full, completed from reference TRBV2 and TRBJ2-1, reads EPEVTQTPSHQVTQMGQEVILRCVPISNHLYFYWYRQILGQKVEFLVSFYNNEISEKSEIFDDQFSVERPDGSNFTLKIRSTKLEDSAMYFCASSEGQWTTYNEQFFGPGTRLTVL.